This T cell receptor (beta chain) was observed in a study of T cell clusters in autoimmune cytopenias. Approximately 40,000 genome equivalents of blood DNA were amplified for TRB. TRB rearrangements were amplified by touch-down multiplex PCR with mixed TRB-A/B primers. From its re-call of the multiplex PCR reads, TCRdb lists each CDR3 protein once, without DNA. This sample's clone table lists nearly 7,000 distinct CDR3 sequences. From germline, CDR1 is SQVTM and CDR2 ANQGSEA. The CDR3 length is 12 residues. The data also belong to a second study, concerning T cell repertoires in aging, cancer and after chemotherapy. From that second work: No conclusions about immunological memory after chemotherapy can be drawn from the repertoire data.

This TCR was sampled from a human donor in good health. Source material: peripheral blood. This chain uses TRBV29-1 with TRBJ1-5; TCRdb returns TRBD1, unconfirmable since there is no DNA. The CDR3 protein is CSAEGGDQPQHF. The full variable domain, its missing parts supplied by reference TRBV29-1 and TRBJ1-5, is SAVISQKPSRDICQRGTSLTIQCQVDSQVTMMFWYRQQPGQSLTLIATANQGSEATYESGFVIDKFPISRPNLTFSTLTVSNMSPEDSSIYLCSAEGGDQPQHFGDGTRLSIL.